This T cell receptor beta chain was captured by sequencing in a study of tumor-infiltrating lymphocytes in primary liver carcinoma. The overall study: The patient group consisted of men and women aged 30 to 69 years. Study-wide results and caveats: Between tumor regions, pairs overlapped more than tumor-adjacent and tumor-blood pairs did. Bulk unsorted sampling precluded comparing CD4+ and CD8+ repertoires. Tumors reached a significantly greater top-250-clone fraction than blood did (p = 0.039).

On this clonotype: Antigen specificity is unknown.

Making TCR beta cDNA involved roughly 500 ng total RNA and a constant-region primer. Three nested multiplex PCR rounds, a slightly modified ARM-PCR method, built the TCR beta libraries. Forward primers for TRBV1-TRBV30 and a C-beta reverse primer served the first two PCR rounds, at around 9 cycles each. TCRdb called the multiplex PCR reads again in MiXCR, with one record for every CDR3 protein. The data contain about 320,000 distinct CDR3 sequences, 60% to 80% of them singletons. CDR3 size: 15 residues. The germline V gene has CDR1 SGHAT and CDR2 FQNNGV. V shed 5 bases, J shed 12 bases, and the junction held 10 bases outside the gene matches. The source of the blood RNA was unsorted whole blood, and germline DNA was extracted as well.

The receptor was isolated from a man aged 40-55 years with primary liver carcinoma and hepatitis B virus infection. Input material: peripheral blood. The chain employs TRBV11-2 and TRBJ2-2; 12 bases line up with TRBD2. The CDR3 loop is CASSTGLAGTGKLFF. CDR3 bases: TGTGCCAGCAGCACAGGACTAGCGGGAACTGGGAAGCTGTTTTTT.